Listed here are 26 T cell receptor beta chains from one sample, sequenced in a study of blood T cell repertoires in COVID-19. Assay used: immunoSEQ multiplex PCR; TCRdb lists only in-frame clones, some missing. The table lists 200,000 to 300,000 clones, around four fifths of them singletons. The sample taken for sequencing was peripheral blood. Receptor source: a woman aged 60 to 75 with active or convalescent COVID-19.

This chain links TRBV6-2 or TRBV6-3 with TRBJ1-5, with D perhaps TRBD1 (5 bases). The V gene's germline CDR1 is MNHEY and CDR2 SVGEGT. This CDR3 has 17 residues. Trimming removed 0 bases at V and 6 bases at J, with 18 bases between. CDR3 protein: CASSYSRFSGLGQPQHF. CDR3 coding DNA: TGTGCCAGCAGTTACTCCCGGTTTTCGGGACTCGGTCAGCCCCAGCATTTT.

This clone has a count of ten or more. This chain uses TRBV23-1 with TRBJ2-1, with D maybe TRBD1 (5 bases). TRBV23-1 is placed among ORFs of uncertain function. Trimming left V 11 bases short and J 0 bases short, with 14 bases between. The CDR3 is made up of 14 amino acids. CDR3 in DNA: TGCGCCGGAACCGGACAAAGCTCCTACAATGAGCAGTTCTTC. It encodes CAGTGQSSYNEQFF.

A single count supports this clone. The CDR3 DNA follows: TGTGCCAGCAGCTCGAACGTAGGGGTAACCAACTATGGCTACACCTTC. Translating it yields CASSSNVGVTNYGYTF. The chain has TRBV7-8 and TRBJ1-2, with D tentatively TRBD1 (5 bases). This CDR3 has 16 residues. Trimming shortened V by 4 bases and J by 2 bases, and 17 bases separated the two germline ends. Per the germline V gene, CDR1 is SGHVS and CDR2 is FQNEAQ.

This rearrangement joins TRBV7-9 to TRBJ2-1, with D maybe TRBD2 (6 bases). Germline CDR1 is SEHNR and CDR2 is FQNEAQ (reference sequence). Trimming pared 5 bases from V and 9 bases from J, leaving 14 bases between. This CDR3 is 13 amino acids long. This chain's CDR3 is CASSPISGGEQFF. The CDR3 bases are TGTGCCAGCAGCCCTATTAGCGGTGGTGAGCAGTTCTTC.

This clone was observed a handful of times. The CDR3 nucleotides are TGCGCCAGCAGTGAGAGTTTCGGGGCGGGAGGGGCCAACGTCCTGACTTTC. It encodes CASSESFGAGGANVLTF. The chain employs TRBV10-2 and TRBJ2-6, with D possibly matching TRBD2 (6 bases). The CDR3 sequence is 17 residues long. CDR1 and CDR2 (germline): WSHSY, SAAADI. Deletions cut 2 bases from V and 4 bases from J, with 15 bases between.

The rearrangement uses TRBV7-3 and TRBJ2-1, with a tentative D call TRBD2 (6 bases). The CDR3 length is 15 residues. Between the trimmed V and J ends, which lost 5 bases and 10 bases, there was a span of 21 bases. Germline V gene data show CDR1 as SGHTA and CDR2 as FQGTGA. The chain's CDR3 is CASSLRDSAQGEQFF. The CDR3 region has the DNA TGTGCCAGCAGCCTCCGGGACTCCGCGCAGGGAGAGCAGTTCTTC.

This chain links TRBV7-9 with TRBJ1-1, with a possible D match to TRBD1 (5 bases). Trimming cost V 2 bases and J 6 bases, with 10 bases left between them. The CDR3 runs to 13 residues. Germline assignment: CDR1 SEHNR and CDR2 FQNEAQ (reference sequence). CDR3 coding DNA: TGTGCCAGCAGCTTAAGCTGGGACTCTGAAGCTTTCTTT. Translated, it gives CASSLSWDSEAFF.

The rearrangement joins TRBV6-5 to TRBJ2-1; D call uncertain. The CDR3 length is 13 residues. V lost 8 bases and J lost 4, with 12 bases in between. Germline V gene sequence: CDR1 MNHEY, CDR2 SVGAGI. CDR3 DNA sequence: TGTGCCAGCCAACCCGGCGGATACAATGAGCAGTTCTTC. This gives the protein CASQPGGYNEQFF.

This chain uses TRBV10-3 with TRBJ2-3; no firm D call. CDR1 is ENHRY and CDR2 is SYGVKD in the germline V gene. The CDR3 runs to 15 residues. Deletions cut 4 bases from V and 3 bases from J, with 14 bases between. For the CDR3, the DNA is TGTGCCATCAGTGCGAATGGTCGGGTAACAGATACGCAGTATTTT. Its protein is CAISANGRVTDTQYF.

In this sample, this clone turned up once. The CDR3 bases are TGTGCCGTCCGACAGGGAAATCAGCCCCAGCATTTT. The encoded protein is CAVRQGNQPQHF. V gene TRBV24-1 combines with J gene TRBJ1-5; the match to TRBD1 covers 7 bases. Germline V gives CDR1 KGHDR, CDR2 SFDVKD. V shed 12 bases, J shed 4 bases, and the junction held 5 bases outside the gene matches. The CDR3 is 12 residues long.

The chain combines TRBV5-1 with TRBJ1-1, with D tentatively TRBD1 (6 bases). Trimming pared 2 bases from V and 11 bases from J, leaving 10 bases between. The CDR3 loop spans 11 amino acids. Germline CDR1 SGHRS, CDR2 YFSETQ. CDR3 residues: CASSLSGDAFF. The CDR3 bases are TGCGCCAGCAGCTTATCAGGGGATGCTTTCTTT.

The rearrangement uses TRBV7-9 and TRBJ1-4, with 8 nucleotides matching TRBD1. From germline, CDR1 is SEHNR and CDR2 FQNEAQ (reference sequence). This CDR3 region has 16 residues. V gave up 4 bases and J gave up 4 bases; unmatched junction bases: 8. This chain's CDR3 is CASSYPGTGRNEKLFF. Written as DNA, the CDR3 is TGTGCCAGCAGCTACCCCGGGACAGGACGTAATGAAAAACTGTTTTTT.

This chain uses TRBV3-1 (or the pseudogene TRBV3-2) with TRBJ1-2; D remains unclear. CDR1 LGHDT and CDR2 YNNKEL come from the germline V gene (reference sequence). The CDR3 spans 15 residues. Between the trimmed V and J ends, which lost 0 bases and 1 base, there was a span of 9 bases. CDR3 bases: TGTGCCAGCAGCCAAGATCGTAGTTTTAACTATGGCTACACCTTC. This translates into CASSQDRSFNYGYTF.

The chain links TRBV30 to TRBJ1-2; 12 nucleotides agree with TRBD1. V lost 3 bases and J lost 7; bases outside the gene matches: 6. CDR1 and CDR2 (germline): GTSNPN, SVGIG (reference sequence). The CDR3 totals 14 residues. CDR3 region: CAWSPGQGAFGYTF. DNA of the CDR3: TGTGCCTGGAGCCCGGGACAGGGGGCATTTGGCTACACCTTC.

This chain uses TRBV6-5 with TRBJ1-3; 8 bases line up with TRBD1. Germline CDR1 reads MNHEY; CDR2 reads SVGAGI. The CDR3 spans 15 residues. The V and J ends lost 6 bases and 0 bases, in that order; junction bases with no gene match: 4. For the CDR3, the DNA is TGTGCCAGCAGCTTAACAGGGGGCTCTGGAAACACCATATATTTT. This gives the protein CASSLTGGSGNTIYF.

V usage is TRBV4-1 and J usage is TRBJ2-7; 12 nucleotides align to TRBD1. This CDR3 has 14 residues. Germline assignment: CDR1 MGHRA and CDR2 YSYEKL. Unmatched junction bases numbered 4, after V lost 6 bases and J lost 4 bases. The CDR3 nucleotides are TGCGCCAGCAGTAGGGACAGGGGGCTGTACGAGCAGTACTTC. It yields the protein CASSRDRGLYEQYF.

The chain has TRBV7-9 and TRBJ2-5, with D tentatively TRBD2 (7 bases). The germline V gene encodes CDR1 SEHNR and CDR2 FQNEAQ (reference sequence). V was trimmed by 5 bases and J by 5 bases, leaving 18 bases between them. CDR3 length: 15 residues. CDR3 sequence (DNA): TGTGCCAGCAGCCTCTACGAGGGGGAGGGGGAGACCCAGTACTTC. It is translated as CASSLYEGEGETQYF.

This chain links TRBV5-6 with TRBJ2-1; TRBD1 is a possible D gene (6 bases). V shed 2 bases and J shed 3 bases, with 9 bases lying between them. The germline V gene encodes CDR1 SGHDT and CDR2 YYEEEE. The CDR3 consists of 14 residues. CDR3 coding DNA: TGTGCCAGCAGCTTCCGGGACAACTACAATGAGCAGTTCTTC. As protein: CASSFRDNYNEQFF.

The V call is TRBV11-3, the J call TRBJ1-2, with D maybe TRBD1 (6 bases). The CDR3 runs 14 residues. V lost 0 bases, J lost 2 bases, and 7 bases lay in between. The germline gives CDR1 SGHNT, CDR2 YENEEA. CDR3 in DNA: TGTGCCAGCAGCTTAGATAGGGGGAACTATGGCTACACCTTC. This sequence encodes CASSLDRGNYGYTF.

The chain joins TRBV6-1 to TRBJ1-5, with D uncertain. CDR3 length: 15 amino acids. Trimming took 3 bases from V and 0 from J, leaving 9 bases between them. CDR1 and CDR2 (germline): MNHNS, SASEGT. The CDR3 loop is CASSDFTTSNQPQHF. The DNA for the CDR3 is TGTGCCAGCAGTGATTTCACAACTAGCAATCAGCCCCAGCATTTT.

The chain links TRBV28 to TRBJ1-1; weak D call: TRBD1 (5 bases). The V gene's germline CDR1 is MDHEN and CDR2 SYDVKM. CDR3 length: 17 residues. The ends were cut back, 3 bases at V and 10 bases at J, with 27 bases in the middle. The CDR3 sequence: CASSFPGSGRGSLTAFF. The CDR3 bases are TGTGCCAGCAGTTTTCCTGGGTCAGGGCGGGGGTCACTGACAGCTTTCTTT.

The V call is TRBV5-6, the J call TRBJ2-7, with D perhaps matching TRBD2 (5 bases). Germline assignment: CDR1 SGHDT and CDR2 YYEEEE. Between the trimmed V and J ends, which lost 4 bases and 6 bases, there was a span of 17 bases. The CDR3 totals 14 residues. The CDR3 reads CASSRAPGSREQYV. The CDR3 region has the DNA TGTGCCAGCAGCCGAGCCCCGGGGTCTCGCGAGCAGTACGTC.

This sequence joins TRBV19 and TRBJ2-3; TRBD2 matches at 7 bases. CDR1 and CDR2 (germline): LNHDA, SQIVND (reference sequence). V shed 4 bases, J shed 5 bases, and the junction held 9 bases outside the gene matches. CDR3 length: 15 residues. CDR3 residues: CASSSRAGHRDTQYF. The CDR3, as DNA: TGTGCCAGTAGTAGTCGAGCGGGGCATCGAGATACGCAGTATTTT.

This chain connects TRBV5-4 to TRBJ2-7; D not resolved. V lost 4 bases to trimming and J lost 3 bases, with 5 bases between them. Germline CDR1 and CDR2: SGHNT and YYREEE (reference sequence). The CDR3 length is 11 residues. CDR3 protein: CASSPHYEQYV. CDR3 nucleotide sequence: TGTGCCAGCAGCCCCCACTACGAGCAGTACGTC.

This sequence joins TRBV5-1 and TRBJ1-6; TRBD1 aligns across 9 bases. CDR1 and CDR2 from the germline V gene are SGHRS and YFSETQ. The CDR3 spans 15 residues. After removal of 3 bases from V and 5 bases from J, the junction contained 3 bases not matched to a gene. CDR3 protein: CASSSRTGDNSPLHF. The CDR3, as DNA: TGCGCCAGCAGCTCAAGGACAGGGGATAATTCACCCCTCCACTTT.

V gene TRBV7-9 combines with J gene TRBJ1-2; no reliable D call. The CDR3 runs to 14 residues. Trimming cost V 0 bases and J 1 base, with 6 bases left between them. Germline loops: CDR1 SEHNR, CDR2 FQNEAQ (reference sequence). CDR3 nucleotide sequence: TGTGCCAGCAGCTTAGCGAACAGTAACTATGGCTACACCTTC. Amino acids: CASSLANSNYGYTF.